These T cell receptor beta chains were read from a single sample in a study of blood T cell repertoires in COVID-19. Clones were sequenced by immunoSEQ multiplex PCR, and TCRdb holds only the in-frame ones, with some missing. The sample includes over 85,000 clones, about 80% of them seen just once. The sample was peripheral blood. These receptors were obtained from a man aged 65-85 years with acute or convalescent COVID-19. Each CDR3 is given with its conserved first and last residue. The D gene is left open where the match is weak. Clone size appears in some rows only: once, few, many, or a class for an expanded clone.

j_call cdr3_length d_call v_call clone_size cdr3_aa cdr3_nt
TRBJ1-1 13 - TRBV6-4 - CASSFDRNTEAFF TGTGCCAGCAGTTTCGACAGGAACACTGAAGCTTTCTTT
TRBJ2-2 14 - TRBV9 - CASSAPWNTGELFF TGTGCCAGCAGCGCCCCTTGGAACACCGGGGAGCTGTTTTTT
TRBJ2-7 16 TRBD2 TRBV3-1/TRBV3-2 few CASSQARTSGSHEQYF TGTGCCAGCAGCCAGGCCCGGACTAGCGGGAGCCACGAGCAGTACTTC
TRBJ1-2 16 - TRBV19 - CASSPVRGVSTYGYTF TGTGCCAGTAGTCCGGTCCGGGGGGTTTCCACCTATGGCTACACCTTC
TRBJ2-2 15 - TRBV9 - CASSYSGANTGELFF TGTGCCAGCAGCTACTCAGGGGCGAACACCGGGGAGCTGTTTTTT
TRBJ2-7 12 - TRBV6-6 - CASWASSYEQYF TGTGCCAGCTGGGCAAGCTCCTACGAGCAGTACTTC
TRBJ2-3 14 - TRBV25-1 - CASSRGFSTDTQYF TGTGCCAGCAGCAGGGGTTTTTCCACAGATACGCAGTATTTT
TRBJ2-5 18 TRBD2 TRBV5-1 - CASSIWTSGPKRQETQYF TGCGCCAGCAGCATCTGGACTAGCGGCCCAAAACGCCAAGAGACCCAGTACTTC
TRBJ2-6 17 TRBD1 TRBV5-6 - CASSWPQGAGGANVLTF TGTGCCAGCAGCTGGCCCCAGGGGGCGGGTGGGGCCAACGTCCTGACTTTC
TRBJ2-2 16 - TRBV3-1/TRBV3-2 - CASSQGGGANTGELFF TGTGCCAGCAGCCAAGGGGGAGGCGCGAACACCGGGGAGCTGTTTTTT
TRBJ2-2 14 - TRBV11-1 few CASSLPPSAGELFF TGTGCCAGCAGCTTACCCCCCTCGGCCGGGGAGCTGTTTTTT
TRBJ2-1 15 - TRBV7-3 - CASSSLAGAFNEQFF TGTGCCAGCAGCTCTTTAGCCGGAGCTTTCAATGAGCAGTTCTTC
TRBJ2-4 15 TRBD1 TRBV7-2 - CASSLGRGQGFIQYF TGTGCCAGCAGCTTAGGTCGGGGACAGGGTTTTATTCAGTACTTC
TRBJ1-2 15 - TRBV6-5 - CASSYRQGGGYGYTF TGTGCCAGCAGTTACCGGCAGGGAGGAGGCTATGGCTACACCTTC
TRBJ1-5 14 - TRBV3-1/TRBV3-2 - CASSQARGWQPQHF TGTGCCAGCAGCCAAGCTCGGGGGTGGCAGCCCCAGCATTTT
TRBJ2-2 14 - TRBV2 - CASSGDRDTGELFF TGTGCCAGCAGTGGAGACAGAGACACCGGGGAGCTGTTTTTT
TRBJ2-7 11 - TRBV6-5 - CASTPPDEQYF TGTGCCAGCACCCCCCCGGACGAGCAGTACTTC
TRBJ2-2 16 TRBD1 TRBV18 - CASSHSSGTGGGRLFF TGTGCCAGCTCACATTCATCCGGGACAGGGGGCGGCCGGCTGTTTTTT
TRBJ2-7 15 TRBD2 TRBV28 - CASSAPSGSKYEQYF TGTGCCAGCAGTGCCCCTAGCGGGAGTAAGTACGAGCAGTACTTC
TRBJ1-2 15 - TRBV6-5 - CASSPAGPYNYGYTF TGTGCCAGCAGTCCAGCGGGCCCCTATAACTATGGCTACACCTTC
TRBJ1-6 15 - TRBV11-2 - CASSLEWSRNSPLHF TGTGCCAGCAGCTTAGAATGGTCCAGGAATTCACCCCTCCACTTT
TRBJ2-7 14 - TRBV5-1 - CASSLSGGAYEQYF TGCGCCAGCAGCTTGTCGGGGGGCGCCTACGAGCAGTACTTC
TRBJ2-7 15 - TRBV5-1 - CASSEGGGSPYEQYF TGCGCCAGCAGCGAGGGAGGGGGGAGTCCCTACGAGCAGTACTTC
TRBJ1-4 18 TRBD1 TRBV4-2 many CASSQDLSGGSSKEKLFF TGTGCCAGCAGCCAAGATCTCTCAGGGGGCAGTTCGAAGGAAAAACTGTTTTTT
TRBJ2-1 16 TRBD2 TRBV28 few CASSLGGRVSYNEQFF TGTGCCAGCAGTTTGGGCGGGAGAGTCTCCTACAATGAGCAGTTCTTC
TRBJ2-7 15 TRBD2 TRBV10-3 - CAISGSSGRFNEQYF TGTGCCATCAGTGGGTCTAGCGGGAGATTTAACGAGCAGTACTTC
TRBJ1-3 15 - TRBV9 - CASSAGGGSGNTIYF TGTGCCAGCAGCGCCGGGGGGGGCTCTGGAAACACCATATATTTT
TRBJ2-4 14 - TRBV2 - CASRYGASGGLQYF TGTGCCAGCCGATACGGGGCCTCGGGGGGCCTTCAGTACTTC